The 22 T cell receptor beta chains below all came from one sample that was sequenced in a study of T-cell reconstitution after alpha-beta-depleted transplantation in children. For TCRbeta, the library was prepared with unique molecular identifiers. One entry per CDR3 protein, called by TCRdb with MiXCR from the PCR reads. Of approximately 800,000 distinct CDR3 sequences in the sample, around 17% were seen once. The input for sequencing was PBMCs, mostly from graft donor cells, taken 360 days after TCRalphabeta/CD19-depleted stem cell transplant. These receptors all stem from a male patient under 18 who had a stem cell transplant for acute lymphoblastic leukemia, so the T cells may come from the graft donor.

This clonotype was seen repeatedly, ten times or more. J is TRBJ1-4 and V is TRBV5-1; D gene uncertain. The CDR3 contains 15 residues. Between the trimmed V and J ends, which lost 2 bases and 3 bases, there was a span of 11 bases. Germline V gene sequence: CDR1 SGHRS, CDR2 YFSETQ. The CDR3 here is CASSLDVWANEKLFF. CDR3 sequence (DNA): TGCGCCAGCAGCTTAGACGTGTGGGCTAATGAAAAACTGTTTTTT.

This clonotype was observed a handful of times. The CDR3 DNA follows: TGCAGCGTTGAAGTAGGGCTAGCAAGGAGCAACGAGCAGTACTTC. Translated: CSVEVGLARSNEQYF. The genes are TRBV29-1 and TRBJ2-7; D possibly corresponds to TRBD2 (5 bases). The germline V gene encodes CDR1 SQVTM and CDR2 ANQGSEA. The CDR3 contains 15 residues. The V and J ends lost 1 base and 5 bases respectively, with 18 bases between them.

The rearrangement links TRBV7-8 to TRBJ2-3; 13 nucleotides align to TRBD2. CDR3 size: 16 residues. Germline V CDR1 and CDR2: SGHVS, FQNEAQ. With 0 bases clipped from V and 5 bases from J, the junction kept 2 bases outside the gene matches. Here the CDR3 DNA reads TGTGCCAGCAGCTTAGCGGGACTAGCGGGATTAGATACGCAGTATTTT. It codes for CASSLAGLAGLDTQYF.

This clonotype occurred many times. This chain links TRBV7-3 with TRBJ2-1; the D is unclear. Trimming cost V 2 bases and J 5 bases, with 13 bases left between them. Germline loops: CDR1 SGHTA, CDR2 FQGTGA. The CDR3 runs 15 residues. CDR3 sequence: CASSLLEIRDNEQFF. The CDR3, as DNA: TGTGCCAGCAGCTTACTGGAGATTCGCGACAATGAGCAGTTCTTC.

This clonotype occurred many times. The rearrangement joins TRBV7-2 to TRBJ2-1, with D perhaps matching TRBD2 (6 bases). V lost 0 bases and J lost 9, with 15 bases in between. Germline assignment: CDR1 SGHTA and CDR2 FQGNSA. The length of the CDR3 is 15 residues. The CDR3 spells CASSLAIGSGIEQFF. CDR3 bases: TGTGCCAGCAGCTTAGCGATCGGGAGTGGTATTGAGCAGTTCTTC.

The chain joins TRBV11-3 to TRBJ2-2; 11 bases match TRBD1. J lost 4 bases, V lost 3 bases, and 1 base had no gene match. The CDR3 loop spans 15 amino acids. Germline-derived CDR1 and CDR2 are SGHNT and YENEEA. The CDR3 spells CASSFGTGGTGELFF. CDR3 nucleotides: TGTGCCAGCAGCTTTGGGACAGGGGGCACCGGGGAGCTGTTTTTT.

The chain couples TRBV27 to TRBJ2-3; D possibly corresponds to TRBD1 (5 bases). Per germline, CDR1 MNHEY and CDR2 SMNVEV (reference sequence). The V gene lost 2 bases and the J gene lost 0 bases, with 21 bases spanning the gap. The CDR3 runs to 19 residues. CDR3 loop: CASSLLPTASYSSTDTQYF. In DNA form, the CDR3 reads TGTGCCAGCAGTTTACTACCGACAGCTTCATACTCTAGCACAGATACGCAGTATTTT.

Only a few counts were recorded for this clonotype. The J gene is TRBJ2-3, the V gene TRBV5-1; D ambiguous. This CDR3 spans 15 amino acids. V lost 4 bases, J lost 0 bases, and 12 bases lay in between. Looked up from germline, CDR1 is SGHRS and CDR2 is YFSETQ. The CDR3 sequence: CASSPSRSSTDTQYF. The CDR3 coding sequence is TGCGCCAGCAGCCCGAGTAGGTCTAGCACAGATACGCAGTATTTT.

The table lists this clonotype with a few counts. The CDR3 sequence is CASSVGTSGSYEQYF. The CDR3 DNA is TGTGCCAGCAGCGTCGGGACTAGCGGGAGCTACGAGCAGTACTTC. The rearrangement links TRBV7-7 to TRBJ2-7, with 14 bases identical to TRBD2. With 5 bases clipped from V and 3 bases from J, the junction kept 3 bases outside the gene matches. Per the germline V gene, CDR1 is SSHAT and CDR2 is FNYEAQ (reference sequence). This CDR3 contains 15 residues.

This clonotype turned up a few times. The chain carries TRBV5-1 and TRBJ2-3, with D uncertain. With 0 bases removed from V and 2 bases from J, the gap between germline ends came to 7 bases. This CDR3 spans 14 amino acids. The germline gives CDR1 SGHRS, CDR2 YFSETQ. The CDR3 DNA follows: TGCGCCAGCAGCTTGGAGGTGAACACAGATACGCAGTATTTT. Its protein is CASSLEVNTDTQYF. The entire variable domain, with the rest obtained from reference TRBV5-1 and TRBJ2-3, is as follows: KAGVTQTPRYLIKTRGQQVTLSCSPISGHRSVSWYQQTPGQGLQFLFEYFSETQRNKGNFPGRFSGRQFSNSRSEMNVSTLELGDSALYLCASSLEVNTDTQYFGPGTRLTVL.

This clonotype was seen just once. The chain combines TRBV7-6 with TRBJ1-1; the D is unclear. The length of the CDR3 is 11 residues. The V and J ends lost 5 bases and 11 bases respectively, with 12 bases between them. CDR1 and CDR2 (germline): SGHVS, FNYEAQ. CDR3 bases: TGTGCCAGCAGCCCAGGACTTCACGCTTTCTTT. Translated, it gives CASSPGLHAFF.

This sequence joins TRBV7-2 and TRBJ2-3; TRBD2 matches 11 bases. This CDR3 comprises 16 residues. Germline V CDR1 and CDR2: SGHTA, FQGNSA. Trimming cost V 3 bases and J 4 bases; bases outside gene matches: 6. The CDR3 DNA follows: TGTGCCAGCAGCTTCTTAGCGGGAGGGCCGCCAGATACGCAGTATTTT. Protein sequence: CASSFLAGGPPDTQYF.

The chain recombines TRBV4-2 with TRBJ1-4; no clear D gene. The CDR3 contains 14 residues. Trimming took off 8 bases at V and 4 bases at J, with 14 bases between the two ends. Germline V gives CDR1 LGHNA, CDR2 YNFKEQ. In DNA, the CDR3 is TGTGCCAGCGCAGCCCCACGCGGTAATGAAAAACTGTTTTTT. Residues: CASAAPRGNEKLFF.

This clonotype has a handful of counts. The V call is TRBV29-1, the J call TRBJ1-3, with a weak D call TRBD1 (5 bases). The CDR3 extends over 14 amino acids. The V gene lost 2 bases and the J gene lost 3 bases, with 11 bases spanning the gap. Germline loops: CDR1 SQVTM, CDR2 ANQGSEA. This CDR3 is CSVERQGNGNTIYF. As DNA, the CDR3 is TGCAGCGTTGAACGTCAGGGAAATGGAAACACCATATATTTT.

The table lists this clonotype with a few counts. V gene TRBV27 combines with J gene TRBJ2-7; D not certain. With 5 bases removed from V and 2 bases from J, the gap between germline ends came to 13 bases. The CDR3 spans 14 residues. Germline loops: CDR1 MNHEY, CDR2 SMNVEV (reference sequence). This CDR3 is CASSPLTETYEQYF. The DNA for the CDR3 is TGTGCCAGCAGTCCCTTGACGGAGACCTACGAGCAGTACTTC.

This clonotype was observed a few times. This chain links TRBV29-1 with TRBJ2-3, with 8 bases matching TRBD1. In germline, CDR1 is SQVTM, CDR2 ANQGSEA. Unmatched junction bases numbered 3, after V lost 3 bases and J lost 4 bases. CDR3 length: 13 amino acids. The CDR3 loop is CSVDRQGSDTQYF. The CDR3 DNA is TGCAGCGTTGATCGACAGGGGTCAGATACGCAGTATTTT.

The chain carries TRBV5-5 and TRBJ2-3; D gene uncertain. V lost 2 bases and J lost 1, with 8 bases in between. Germline CDR1 reads SGHKS; CDR2 reads YYEKEE (reference sequence). The CDR3 has 14 amino acids. The CDR3 sequence is CASSFVSGTDTQYF. In DNA, the CDR3 is TGTGCCAGCAGCTTCGTTTCGGGCACAGATACGCAGTATTTT.

The chain recombines TRBV28 with TRBJ2-3; D gene ambiguous. Trimming stripped 1 base from V and 0 bases from J, with 14 bases between. This CDR3 has 17 amino acids. Per germline, CDR1 MDHEN and CDR2 SYDVKM. CDR3 region: CASSLFRSRHSTDTQYF. The CDR3 DNA reads TGTGCCAGCAGTTTATTCCGCAGTCGCCATAGCACAGATACGCAGTATTTT.

Remarks on this clonotype: This sequence may be a read error, since a much larger clone differs from it by one base. CDR3 nucleotides: TGTGCCACCAGTAATTTCGGGAGGCCGCAGCAGGATACGCAGTATTTT. Residues: CATSNFGRPQQDTQYF. The chain joins TRBV24-1 to TRBJ2-3; 7 bases match TRBD2. The CDR3 is 16 residues long. The V gene's germline CDR1 is KGHDR and CDR2 SFDVKD.

There are a few counts of this clonotype. The rearrangement uses TRBV11-1 and TRBJ2-1; 7 bases agree with TRBD2. The germline V gene has CDR1 SGHAT and CDR2 FQDESV (reference sequence). J gave up 2 bases and V 3 bases, and 7 bases lay outside the gene matches. This CDR3 contains 16 residues. DNA for the CDR3: TGTGCCAGCAGCTTCCATGGCGGGGGAGCCTACAATGAGCAGTTCTTC. It specifies CASSFHGGGAYNEQFF.

In the case of this clonotype: This clone may be a read error of a much larger clone one base away. The rearrangement links TRBV12-3 or TRBV12-4 to TRBJ2-6; D remains unclear. V was clipped by 5 bases and J by 9 bases, with 11 bases between them. This CDR3 spans 13 amino acids. CDR3 in amino acids: CASSKEWGNVLTF. The CDR3 DNA sequence: TGTGCCAGCAGTAAAGAATGGGGCAACGTCCTGACTTTC.

The chain couples TRBV5-1 to TRBJ2-3, with TRBD1 identical over 10 bases. Germline CDR1 and CDR2: SGHRS and YFSETQ. The length of the CDR3 is 16 residues. The ends lost 4 bases at V and 3 bases at J; junction bases unmatched: 8. CDR3: CASSDGTGVWTDTQYF. The CDR3 bases are TGCGCCAGCAGCGACGGGACAGGGGTATGGACAGATACGCAGTATTTT.